One and the same sample provided the 7 T cell receptor beta chains below, sequenced in a study of early T cells in non-severe SARS-CoV-2 infection. MiXCR, run by TCRdb on the 5' RACE reads, gives a single entry per CDR3 protein. The sample lists about 56,000 distinct CDR3 sequences, over 9.5% seen once, with 6.5% in the top ten. The sample comprised whole blood. These receptors all stem from an adult who was a healthcare worker with PCR-confirmed SARS-CoV-2 infection or an uninfected control (not recorded which).

This clonotype was seen many times. The chain employs TRBV6-1 and TRBJ2-7; D is ambiguous. V lost 4 bases, J lost 4 bases, and 17 bases lay in between. The CDR3 extends over 15 amino acids. CDR1 and CDR2 from the germline V gene are MNHNS and SASEGT. The CDR3 DNA is TGTGCCAGCAGTGCCTTAATGATGGGGTTGTACGAGCAGTACTTC. Its translation: CASSALMMGLYEQYF.

This clonotype was counted a few times. The rearrangement joins TRBV3-1 to TRBJ2-1; the D gene could be TRBD1 or TRBD2 (5 bases each). The V end lost 0 bases, the J end lost 3 bases, and 21 bases lay between the germline ends. Looked up from germline, CDR1 is LGHDT and CDR2 is YNNKEL (reference sequence). The CDR3 covers 19 residues. The CDR3 loop reads CASSQDTIFGTKLYNEQFF. The CDR3 coding sequence is TGTGCCAGCAGCCAAGATACCATTTTCGGGACCAAGCTCTACAATGAGCAGTTCTTC.

Only a few counts were recorded for this clonotype. Here the CDR3 reads CASRGGTTYEQYF. Here the CDR3 DNA reads TGTGCCAGCAGGGGGGGGACGACCTACGAGCAGTACTTC. The rearrangement joins TRBV6-2 or TRBV6-3 to TRBJ2-7; TRBD2 matches at 7 bases. The junction had 4 bases not matched to a gene; V was cut back by 6 bases and J by 2 bases. From germline, CDR1 is MNHEY and CDR2 SVGEGT. This CDR3 has 13 residues.

In its sample, this clonotype ranks as medium-sized. The rearrangement links TRBV2 to TRBJ2-7, with TRBD1 as a possible D gene (6 bases). V lost 8 bases to trimming and J lost 0 bases, with 17 bases between them. This CDR3 is 15 amino acids long. Per the germline V gene, CDR1 is SNHLY and CDR2 is FYNNEI. CDR3 DNA sequence: TGTGCCAGCTGGACAGATCTCAGTAGCTCCTACGAGCAGTACTTC. Its protein is CASWTDLSSSYEQYF.

This clonotype was counted at least ten times. The chain carries TRBV7-3 and TRBJ1-1; D call uncertain. The CDR3 runs to 12 residues. The germline V gene encodes CDR1 SGHTA and CDR2 FQGTGA. V was trimmed by 5 bases and J by 8 bases, leaving 12 bases between them. The CDR3 sequence: CASSGTGSEAFF. DNA for the CDR3: TGTGCCAGCAGCGGAACGGGTTCAGAAGCTTTCTTT.

This clonotype was detected many times. This rearrangement joins TRBV7-6 to TRBJ1-3, with no clear D. V was pared by 5 bases and J by 3 bases, with 8 bases between. The CDR3 has 13 residues. CDR1 is SGHVS, CDR2 FNYEAQ, per germline. In DNA form, the CDR3 reads TGTGCCAGCAGCCCGACGATTGGAAACACCATATATTTT. It specifies CASSPTIGNTIYF.

As to this clonotype: Being one base from a much bigger clone, this may be a read error. As DNA, the CDR3 is TGTGCCTCATCCCCGGGACTAGCCAGGGCAGATACGCAGTATTTT. It encodes CASSPGLARADTQYF. The V gene is TRBV30, the J gene TRBJ2-3; TRBD2 matches 9 bases. The J segment lost 4 bases and the V segment lost 7 bases, leaving 12 bases of the junction unmatched. The CDR3 consists of 15 residues. Germline CDR1 GTSNPN, CDR2 SVGIG (reference sequence).